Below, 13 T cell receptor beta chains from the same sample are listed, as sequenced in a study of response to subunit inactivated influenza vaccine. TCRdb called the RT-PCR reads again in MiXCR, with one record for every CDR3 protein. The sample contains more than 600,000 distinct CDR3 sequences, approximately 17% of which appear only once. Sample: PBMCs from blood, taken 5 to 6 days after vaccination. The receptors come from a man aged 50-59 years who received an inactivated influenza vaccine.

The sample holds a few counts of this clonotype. As DNA, the CDR3 is TGTGCCAGACCGGGAAACCATCTCTACGAGCAGTACTTC. This sequence encodes CARPGNHLYEQYF. The chain employs TRBV6-1 and TRBJ2-7; the D gene is possibly TRBD2 (5 bases). The V gene's germline CDR1 is MNHNS and CDR2 SASEGT. The CDR3 has 13 amino acids. Between the trimmed V and J ends, which lost 9 bases and 3 bases, there was a span of 15 bases.

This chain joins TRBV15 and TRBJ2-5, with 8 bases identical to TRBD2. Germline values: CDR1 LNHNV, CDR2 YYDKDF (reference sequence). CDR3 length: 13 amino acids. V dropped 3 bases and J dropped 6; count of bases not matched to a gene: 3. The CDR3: CATSSGGAKTQYF. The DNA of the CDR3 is TGTGCCACCAGCAGCGGGGGGGCAAAGACCCAGTACTTC. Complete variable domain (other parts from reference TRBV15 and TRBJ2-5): DAMVIQNPRYQVTQFGKPVTLSCSQTLNHNVMYWYQQKSSQAPKLLFHYYDKDFNNEADTPDNFQSRRPNTSFCFLDIRSPGLGDTAMYLCATSSGGAKTQYFGPGTRLLVL.

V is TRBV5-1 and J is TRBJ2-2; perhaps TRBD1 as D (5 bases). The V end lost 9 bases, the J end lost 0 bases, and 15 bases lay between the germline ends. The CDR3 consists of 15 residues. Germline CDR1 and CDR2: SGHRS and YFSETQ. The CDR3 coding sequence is TGCGCCACGGGTCAGGGTGCCTCGAACACCGGGGAGCTGTTTTTT. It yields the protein CATGQGASNTGELFF. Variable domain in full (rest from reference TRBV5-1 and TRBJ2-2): KAGVTQTPRYLIKTRGQQVTLSCSPISGHRSVSWYQQTPGQGLQFLFEYFSETQRNKGNFPGRFSGRQFSNSRSEMNVSTLELGDSALYLCATGQGASNTGELFFGEGSRLTVL.

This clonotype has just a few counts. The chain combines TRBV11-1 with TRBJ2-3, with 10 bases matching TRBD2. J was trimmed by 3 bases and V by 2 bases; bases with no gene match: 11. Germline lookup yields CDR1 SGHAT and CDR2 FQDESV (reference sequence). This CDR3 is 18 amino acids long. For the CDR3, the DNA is TGTGCCAGCAGCTTATCCAGCGGGGGGGCGCGTGTGACAGATACGCAGTATTTT. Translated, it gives CASSLSSGGARVTDTQYF.

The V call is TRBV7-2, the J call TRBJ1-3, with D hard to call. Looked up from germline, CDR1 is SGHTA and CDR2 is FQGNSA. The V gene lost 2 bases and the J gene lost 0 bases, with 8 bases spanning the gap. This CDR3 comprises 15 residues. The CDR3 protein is CASSLQDLSGNTIYF. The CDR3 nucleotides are TGTGCCAGCAGCTTACAGGACCTCTCTGGAAACACCATATATTTT.

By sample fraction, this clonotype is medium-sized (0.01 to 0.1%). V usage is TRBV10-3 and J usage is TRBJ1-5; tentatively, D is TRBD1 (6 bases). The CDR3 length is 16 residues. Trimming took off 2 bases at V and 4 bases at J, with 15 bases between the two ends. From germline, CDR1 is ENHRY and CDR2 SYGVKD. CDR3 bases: TGTGCCATCAGTGAGAGGGACGGGACATTTAATCAGCCCCAGCATTTT. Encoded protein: CAISERDGTFNQPQHF.

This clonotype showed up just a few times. The CDR3 sequence is CASSRDRDSYEQYF. DNA of the CDR3: TGTGCCAGCAGTCGGGACAGAGATTCCTACGAGCAGTACTTC. The chain has TRBV12-3 or TRBV12-4 and TRBJ2-7, with TRBD1 matching 7 bases. V was pared by 5 bases and J by 1 base, with 5 bases of the junction left unmatched. The CDR3 spans 14 residues.

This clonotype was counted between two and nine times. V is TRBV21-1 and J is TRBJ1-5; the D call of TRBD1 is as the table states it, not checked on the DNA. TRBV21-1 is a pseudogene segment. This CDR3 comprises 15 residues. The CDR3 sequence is CASSNMDSNNQPQHF. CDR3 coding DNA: TGTGCCAGCAGCAATATGGACAGCAACAATCAGCCCCAGCATTTT.

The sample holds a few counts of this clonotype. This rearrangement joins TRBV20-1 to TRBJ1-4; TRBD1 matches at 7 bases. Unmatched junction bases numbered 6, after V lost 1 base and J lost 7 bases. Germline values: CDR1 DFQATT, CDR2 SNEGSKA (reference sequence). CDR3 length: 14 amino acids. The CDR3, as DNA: TGCAGTGCTAGAGGACAGGGCTTAGTTGAAAAACTGTTTTTT. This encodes CSARGQGLVEKLFF.

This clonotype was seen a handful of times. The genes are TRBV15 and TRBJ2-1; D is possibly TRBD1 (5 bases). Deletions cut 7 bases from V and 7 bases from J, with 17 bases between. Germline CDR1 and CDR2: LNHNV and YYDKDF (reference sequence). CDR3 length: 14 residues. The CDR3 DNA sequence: TGTGCCACCATGGCCCGGCAGGGTTCGAATGAGCAGTTCTTC. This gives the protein CATMARQGSNEQFF.

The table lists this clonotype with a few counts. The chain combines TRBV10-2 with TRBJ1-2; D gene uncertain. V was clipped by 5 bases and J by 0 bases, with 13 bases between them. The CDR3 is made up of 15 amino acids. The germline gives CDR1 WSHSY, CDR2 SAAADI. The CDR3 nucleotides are TGCGCCAGCAGTCAAGGACTCCTAGCTAACTATGGCTACACCTTC. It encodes CASSQGLLANYGYTF.

CDR3 region: CASSLDRGGSGANVLTF. DNA of the CDR3: TGTGCCAGCAGCTTGGATCGGGGAGGCTCTGGGGCCAACGTCCTGACTTTC. V gene TRBV5-6 combines with J gene TRBJ2-6, with D perhaps TRBD2 (6 bases). V gave up 0 bases and J gave up 0 bases, with 10 bases separating them. CDR1 is SGHDT, CDR2 YYEEEE, per germline. The CDR3 is made up of 17 amino acids.

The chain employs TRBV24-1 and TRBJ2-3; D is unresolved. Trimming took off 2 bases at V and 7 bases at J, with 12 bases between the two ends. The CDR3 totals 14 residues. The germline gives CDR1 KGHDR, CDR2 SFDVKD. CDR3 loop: CATSDSTFLNTQYF. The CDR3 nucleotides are TGTGCCACCAGTGATTCGACCTTCCTTAATACGCAGTATTTT.